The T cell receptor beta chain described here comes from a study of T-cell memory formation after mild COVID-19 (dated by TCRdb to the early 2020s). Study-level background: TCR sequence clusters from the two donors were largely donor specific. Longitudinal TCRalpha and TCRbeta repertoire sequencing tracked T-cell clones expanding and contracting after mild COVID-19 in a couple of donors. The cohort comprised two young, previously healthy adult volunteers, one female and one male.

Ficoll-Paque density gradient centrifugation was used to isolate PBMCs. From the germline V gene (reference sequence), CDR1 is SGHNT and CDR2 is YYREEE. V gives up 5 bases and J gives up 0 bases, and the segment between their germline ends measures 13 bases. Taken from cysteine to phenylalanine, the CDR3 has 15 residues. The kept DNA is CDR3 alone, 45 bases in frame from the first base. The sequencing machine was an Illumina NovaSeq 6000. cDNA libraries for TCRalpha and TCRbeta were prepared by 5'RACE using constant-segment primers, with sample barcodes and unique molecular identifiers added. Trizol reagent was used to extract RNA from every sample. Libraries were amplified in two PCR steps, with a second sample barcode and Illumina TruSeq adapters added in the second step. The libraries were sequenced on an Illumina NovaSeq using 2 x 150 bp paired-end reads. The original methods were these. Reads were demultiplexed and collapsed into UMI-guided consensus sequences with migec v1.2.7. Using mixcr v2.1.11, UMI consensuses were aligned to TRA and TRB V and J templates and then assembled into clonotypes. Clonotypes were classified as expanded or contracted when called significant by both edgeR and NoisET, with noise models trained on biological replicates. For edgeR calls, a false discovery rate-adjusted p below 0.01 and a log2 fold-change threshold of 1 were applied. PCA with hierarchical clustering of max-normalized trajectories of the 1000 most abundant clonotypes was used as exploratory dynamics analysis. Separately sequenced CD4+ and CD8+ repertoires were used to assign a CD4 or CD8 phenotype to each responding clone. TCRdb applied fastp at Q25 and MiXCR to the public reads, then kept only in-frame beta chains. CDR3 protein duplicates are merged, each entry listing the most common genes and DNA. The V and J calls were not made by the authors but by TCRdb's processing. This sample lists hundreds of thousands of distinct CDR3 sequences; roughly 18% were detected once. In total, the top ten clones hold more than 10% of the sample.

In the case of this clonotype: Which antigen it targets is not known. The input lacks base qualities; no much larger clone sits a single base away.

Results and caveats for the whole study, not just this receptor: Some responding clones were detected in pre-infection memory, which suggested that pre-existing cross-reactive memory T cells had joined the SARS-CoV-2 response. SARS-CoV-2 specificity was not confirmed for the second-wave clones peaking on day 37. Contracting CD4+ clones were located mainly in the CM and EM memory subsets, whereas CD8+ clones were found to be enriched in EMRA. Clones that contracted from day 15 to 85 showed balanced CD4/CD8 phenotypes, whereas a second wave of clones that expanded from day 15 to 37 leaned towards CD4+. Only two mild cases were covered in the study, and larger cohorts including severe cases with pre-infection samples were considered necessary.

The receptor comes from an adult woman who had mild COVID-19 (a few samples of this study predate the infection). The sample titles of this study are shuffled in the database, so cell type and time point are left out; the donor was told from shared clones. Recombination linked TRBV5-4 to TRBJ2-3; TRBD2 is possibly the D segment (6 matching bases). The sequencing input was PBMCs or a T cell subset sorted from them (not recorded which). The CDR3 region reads CASSPRGRSTDTQYF. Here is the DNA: TGTGCCAGCAGTCCTCGTGGGAGGAGCACAGATACGCAGTATTTT. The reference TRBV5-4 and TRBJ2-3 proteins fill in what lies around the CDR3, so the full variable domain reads ETGVTQSPTHLIKTRGQQVTLRCSSQSGHNTVSWYQQALGQGPQFIFQYYREEENGRGNFPPRFSGLQFPNYSSELNVNALELDDSALYLCASSPRGRSTDTQYFGPGTRLTVL.